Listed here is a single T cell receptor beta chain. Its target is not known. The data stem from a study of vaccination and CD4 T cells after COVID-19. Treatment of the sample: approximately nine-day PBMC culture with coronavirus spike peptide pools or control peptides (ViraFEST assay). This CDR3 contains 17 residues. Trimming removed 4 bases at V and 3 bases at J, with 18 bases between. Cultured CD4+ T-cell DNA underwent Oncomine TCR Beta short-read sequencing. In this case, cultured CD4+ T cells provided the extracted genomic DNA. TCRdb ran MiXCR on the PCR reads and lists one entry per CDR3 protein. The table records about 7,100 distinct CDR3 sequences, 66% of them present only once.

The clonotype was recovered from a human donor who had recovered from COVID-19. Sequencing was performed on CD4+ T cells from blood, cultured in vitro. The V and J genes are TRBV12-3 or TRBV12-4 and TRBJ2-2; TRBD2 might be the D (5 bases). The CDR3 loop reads CASSSRRVPEDTGELFF. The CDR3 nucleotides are TGTGCCAGCAGTTCGCGTCGGGTGCCGGAGGACACCGGGGAGCTGTTTTTT.